The 25 T cell receptor beta chains reported below all come from one sample, sequenced in a study of T cell responses to AZD1222 COVID-19 vaccine. TCRdb's table, derived via immunoSEQ multiplex PCR, lists solely in-frame clones and lacks some. This table holds some 130,000 clones, approximately 91% found once. This specimen consisted of peripheral blood, obtained 28 days after the second AZD1222 dose. Every receptor here comes from an adult who received the AZD1222 COVID-19 vaccine.

The chain is built from TRBV6-5 and TRBJ1-5; D is unresolved. The CDR3 length is 12 residues. The V end lost 7 bases, the J end lost 9 bases, and 13 bases lay between the germline ends. Germline V gene lookup returns CDR1 MNHEY and CDR2 SVGAGI. As DNA, the CDR3 is TGTGCCAGCACGCAGGATCTTTGGCCCCAGCATTTT. The encoded protein is CASTQDLWPQHF.

The J gene is TRBJ2-2, the V gene TRBV2; TRBD2 aligns across 11 bases. Germline V lookup: CDR1 SNHLY, CDR2 FYNNEI. CDR3 length: 13 amino acids. Trimming took 8 bases from V and 6 from J; bases not matched to a gene: 2. CDR3 region: CASLAGGPGELFF. In DNA, the CDR3 is TGTGCCAGCCTAGCGGGAGGCCCCGGGGAGCTGTTTTTT.

The chain uses TRBV7-8 and TRBJ2-2; tentatively, D is TRBD1 or TRBD2 (5 bases each). CDR3 length: 15 amino acids. Germline CDR1 is SGHVS and CDR2 is FQNEAQ. V was shortened by 5 bases and J by 6 bases, with 16 bases between the two germline ends. The CDR3: CASSPLERGSGELFF. As DNA, the CDR3 is TGTGCCAGCAGCCCCCTCGAACGGGGCTCCGGGGAGCTGTTTTTT. Using reference TRBV7-8 and TRBJ2-2 for the parts outside the CDR3, the full variable domain is GAGVSQSPRYKVAKRGQDVALRCDPISGHVSLFWYQQALGQGPEFLTYFQNEAQLDKSGLPSDRFFAERPEGSVSTLKIQRTQQEDSAVYLCASSPLERGSGELFFGEGSRLTVL.

The chain carries TRBV15 and TRBJ2-7; D uncertain. CDR3 length equals 16 residues. Germline lookup yields CDR1 LNHNV and CDR2 YYDKDF (reference sequence). Deletions cut 4 bases from V and 2 bases from J, with 18 bases between. CDR3 loop: CATSKETFQRAYEQYF. CDR3 DNA sequence: TGTGCCACCAGCAAGGAGACGTTTCAACGAGCCTACGAGCAGTACTTC.

This clone was counted only a few times. V gene TRBV28 combines with J gene TRBJ2-3; D might be TRBD1 (6 bases). V was clipped by 4 bases and J by 4 bases, with 9 bases between them. Looked up from germline, CDR1 is MDHEN and CDR2 is SYDVKM. The CDR3 contains 13 residues. The CDR3 coding sequence is TGTGCCAGCAGTTCAACAGGGTCAGATACGCAGTATTTT. This translates into CASSSTGSDTQYF.

The gene calls are TRBV13 and TRBJ1-5; TRBD1 might be the D (6 bases). Trimming shortened V by 5 bases and J by 2 bases, and 10 bases separated the two germline ends. Germline CDR1 reads PRHDT; CDR2 reads FYEKMQ (reference sequence). The CDR3 consists of 14 residues. The CDR3 DNA follows: TGTGCCAGCAGCGAGGGGGATGGCAATCAGCCCCAGCATTTT. It encodes CASSEGDGNQPQHF.

This chain connects TRBV4-1 to TRBJ1-2; 8 bases map to TRBD1. V lost 5 bases, J lost 3 bases, and 11 bases stayed unmatched. The germline CDR1 and CDR2 sequences are MGHRA and YSYEKL. The CDR3 has 16 residues. The CDR3 sequence: CASSTRETGGHYGYTF. The CDR3 nucleotides read TGCGCCAGCAGCACCCGGGAAACAGGGGGGCACTATGGCTACACCTTC.

This chain connects TRBV14 to TRBJ1-1, with D perhaps matching TRBD1 (6 bases). The CDR3 is 15 amino acids. From germline, CDR1 is SGHDN and CDR2 FVKESK. V was shortened by 8 bases and J by 0 bases, with 16 bases between the two germline ends. CDR3 in amino acids: CASAGRGAMNTEAFF. CDR3 nucleotide sequence: TGTGCCAGCGCAGGCCGGGGGGCCATGAACACTGAAGCTTTCTTT.

This chain links TRBV25-1 with TRBJ2-7, with TRBD1 matching 9 bases. V was pared by 2 bases and J by 2 bases, with 4 bases of the junction left unmatched. This CDR3 spans 15 amino acids. CDR1 and CDR2 (germline): MGHDK, SYGVNS. The CDR3 spells CASSEPGTGTYEQYF. The CDR3 region has the DNA TGTGCCAGCAGTGAACCGGGGACAGGGACCTACGAGCAGTACTTC.

This chain links TRBV12-5 with TRBJ2-7; 8 nucleotides align to TRBD2. The CDR3 totals 14 residues. The germline CDR1 and CDR2 sequences are LGHNT and FRNRAP. After removal of 5 bases from V and 2 bases from J, the junction contained 5 bases not matched to a gene. The CDR3: CASGRAGGTYEQYF. The CDR3 bases are TGTGCTAGTGGTAGGGCGGGAGGCACCTACGAGCAGTACTTC. Using reference TRBV12-5 and TRBJ2-7 for the parts outside the CDR3, the full variable domain is DARVTQTPRHKVTEMGQEVTMRCQPILGHNTVFWYRQTMMQGLELLAYFRNRAPLDDSGMPKDRFSAEMPDATLATLKIQPSEPRDSAVYFCASGRAGGTYEQYFGPGTRLTVT.

The rearrangement uses TRBV29-1 and TRBJ1-1, with D uncertain. V was trimmed by 6 bases and J by 1 base, leaving 6 bases between them. The CDR3 runs 11 residues. Germline lookup yields CDR1 SQVTM and CDR2 ANQGSEA. In DNA, the CDR3 is TGCAGCGTGATCAGGAACACTGAAGCTTTCTTT. It specifies CSVIRNTEAFF.

V is TRBV19 and J is TRBJ2-5, with TRBD2 matching 8 bases. V was pared by 4 bases and J by 5 bases, with 9 bases of the junction left unmatched. Per the germline V gene, CDR1 is LNHDA and CDR2 is SQIVND (reference sequence). CDR3 length: 15 residues. The CDR3 nucleotides read TGTGCCAGTAGTAGCGCGATAGCGGGAAGGGAGACCCAGTACTTC. This sequence encodes CASSSAIAGRETQYF.

The CDR3 region is CASRGVNNEQFF. The CDR3 DNA sequence: TGTGCCAGCAGAGGCGTAAACAATGAGCAGTTCTTC. The chain has TRBV6-6 and TRBJ2-1; D gene unclear. The CDR3 covers 12 residues. The V gene's germline CDR1 is MNHNY and CDR2 SVGAGI (reference sequence). V was cut by 6 bases and J by 5 bases, with 8 bases left in between.

The chain recombines TRBV28 with TRBJ1-3; TRBD1 aligns across 7 bases. Germline V gene lookup returns CDR1 MDHEN and CDR2 SYDVKM. This CDR3 region has 14 residues. V trimming: 6 bases; J trimming: 7 bases; junction bases outside the gene matches: 9. CDR3 amino acids: CASSQIDRENTIYF. Here the CDR3 DNA reads TGTGCCAGCAGCCAAATTGACAGGGAGAACACCATATATTTT.

The rearrangement joins TRBV5-1 to TRBJ2-3; no reliable D call. V shed 0 bases and J shed 4 bases, with 12 bases lying between them. CDR3 size: 15 residues. From germline, CDR1 is SGHRS and CDR2 YFSETQ. CDR3: CASSLGTLLPDTQYF. The CDR3 nucleotides are TGCGCCAGCAGCTTGGGCACCCTTTTACCAGATACGCAGTATTTT.

The rearrangement links TRBV5-5 to TRBJ2-2; D call uncertain. CDR1 and CDR2 from the germline V gene are SGHKS and YYEKEE (reference sequence). This CDR3 contains 16 residues. Deletions cut 3 bases from V and 6 bases from J, with 18 bases between. The CDR3 loop reads CASSWRYPSRAGELFF. CDR3 nucleotide sequence: TGTGCCAGCAGCTGGCGGTACCCTTCAAGGGCCGGGGAGCTGTTTTTT. The whole variable domain, remainder taken from reference TRBV5-5 and TRBJ2-2, is DAGVTQSPTHLIKTRGQQVTLRCSPISGHKSVSWYQQVLGQGPQFIFQYYEKEERGRGNFPDRFSARQFPNYSSELNVNALLLGDSALYLCASSWRYPSRAGELFFGEGSRLTVL.

The CDR3 spells CASRARKTGGRNSPLHF. CDR3 DNA sequence: TGTGCCAGCAGAGCCAGAAAGACAGGGGGCCGGAATTCACCCCTCCACTTT. This chain links TRBV3-1 (or the pseudogene TRBV3-2) with TRBJ1-6, with 10 bases identical to TRBD1. CDR1 is LGHDT, CDR2 YNNKEL, per germline (reference sequence). V gave up 6 bases and J gave up 7 bases; unmatched junction bases: 12. The CDR3 length is 17 residues.

This rearrangement joins TRBV2 to TRBJ1-2; D gene unclear. The V end was cut by 1 base, the J end by 5 bases, with 11 bases between. Looked up from germline, CDR1 is SNHLY and CDR2 is FYNNEI. CDR3 length: 14 amino acids. Here the CDR3 DNA reads TGTGCCAGCAGTGAAGGTCTCGCATTGTATGGCTACACCTTC. It specifies CASSEGLALYGYTF.

V and J are TRBV4-1 and TRBJ2-2, with 8 bases identical to TRBD1. The CDR3 totals 16 residues. V trimming: 0 bases; J trimming: 6 bases; junction bases outside the gene matches: 6. Germline assignment: CDR1 MGHRA and CDR2 YSYEKL. For the CDR3, the DNA is TGCGCCAGCAGCCAAGAGGCGTCAGGGGGCCCCGGGGAGCTGTTTTTT. Translating it yields CASSQEASGGPGELFF.

This clone was counted a few times. This chain connects TRBV4-2 to TRBJ1-4, with D uncertain. Germline lookup yields CDR1 LGHNA and CDR2 YNFKEQ. This CDR3 has 14 amino acids. The V end was cut by 2 bases, the J end by 4 bases, with 8 bases between. CDR3 amino acids: CASSQLDGNEKLFF. The CDR3 DNA follows: TGTGCCAGCAGCCAACTTGACGGTAATGAAAAACTGTTTTTT.

This clone was counted once. The V and J genes are TRBV19 and TRBJ2-5; perhaps TRBD1 as D (5 bases). Trimming took 10 bases from V and 9 from J, leaving 24 bases between them. CDR1 is LNHDA, CDR2 SQIVND, per germline (reference sequence). The CDR3 covers 14 residues. The CDR3 reads CATAGGATRTPQYF. The CDR3 nucleotides read TGTGCCACCGCAGGTGGGGCTACCCGAACCCCCCAGTACTTC.

The gene calls are TRBV5-6 and TRBJ2-3; D may correspond to TRBD1 or TRBD2 (5 bases each). The CDR3 is made up of 16 amino acids. Trimming cost V 5 bases and J 4 bases, with 20 bases left between them. CDR1 and CDR2 (germline): SGHDT, YYEEEE. The CDR3 DNA follows: TGTGCCAGCAGTCACGATTGGTTACAGGAGGCAGATACGCAGTATTTT. Amino acid sequence: CASSHDWLQEADTQYF. Full variable domain (remainder filled in from reference TRBV5-6 and TRBJ2-3): DAGVTQSPTHLIKTRGQQVTLRCSPKSGHDTVSWYQQALGQGPQFIFQYYEEEERQRGNFPDRFSGHQFPNYSSELNVNALLLGDSALYLCASSHDWLQEADTQYFGPGTRLTVL.

The chain recombines TRBV3-1 (or the pseudogene TRBV3-2) with TRBJ1-5; D gene unclear. Germline CDR1 and CDR2: LGHDT and YNNKEL (reference sequence). The length of the CDR3 is 14 residues. The V end was cut by 2 bases, the J end by 8 bases, with 13 bases between. The CDR3 reads CASSQSNTREPQHF. The DNA for the CDR3 is TGTGCCAGCAGCCAATCTAACACTCGCGAGCCCCAGCATTTT.

This clone appeared a single time. The chain uses TRBV29-1 and TRBJ2-5, with D unresolved. The germline gives CDR1 SQVTM, CDR2 ANQGSEA. V lost 4 bases, J lost 5 bases, and 2 bases lay in between. This CDR3 is 9 amino acids long. CDR3 DNA: TGCAGCGTTGGGGAGACCCAGTACTTC. This codes for CSVGETQYF.

The CDR3 sequence is CASSFGSSETQYF. The CDR3 region has the DNA TGTGCCAGCAGCTTTGGGTCTAGCGAGACCCAGTACTTC. The chain recombines TRBV11-2 with TRBJ2-5, with TRBD2 as a possible D gene (5 bases). There are 13 residues in the CDR3. Germline V gene lookup returns CDR1 SGHAT and CDR2 FQNNGV. V was clipped by 3 bases and J by 5 bases, with 10 bases between them. Based on the CDR3 plus reference TRBV11-2 and TRBJ2-5, the full variable domain is EAGVAQSPRYKIIEKRQSVAFWCNPISGHATLYWYQQILGQGPKLLIQFQNNGVVDDSQLPKDRFSAERLKGVDSTLKIQPAKLEDSAVYLCASSFGSSETQYFGPGTRLLVL.